A selection of T cell receptor beta chains follows, all from one sample in a study of T-cell reconstitution after alpha-beta-depleted transplantation in children. From the PCR reads, TCRdb called clonotypes with MiXCR, one entry per CDR3 protein. This table has 250,000 to 400,000 distinct CDR3 sequences, 23% appearing once. The sample consisted of PBMCs, mostly from graft donor cells, taken 180 days after TCRalphabeta/CD19-depleted stem cell transplant. These receptors were collected from a male patient younger than 18 who had a stem cell transplant for acute lymphoblastic leukemia, so the T cells may come from the graft donor. CDR3s include the opening cysteine and the closing phenylalanine or tryptophan. The D gene is left open where the match is weak. Size is omitted from some rows. Given values are once, few, many or a class for expanded clones.

V	size	D	J	DNA	CDR3
TRBV20-1	.	.	TRBJ2-7	TGCAGTGCTAGTCCTCTGGGGTTGGCCTACGAGCAGTACTTC	CSASPLGLAYEQYF
TRBV5-1	.	.	TRBJ2-3	TGCGCCAGCAGCCAGGACACCTTCACAGATACGCAGTATTTT	CASSQDTFTDTQYF
TRBV5-1	few	.	TRBJ2-7	TGCGCCAGCAGCTCAACCGGGACTCCTGAGGAGCAGTACTTC	CASSSTGTPEEQYF
TRBV11-2	few	.	TRBJ1-2	TGTGCCAGCAGAGGGAGTTGGGGCTATGGCTACACCTTC	CASRGSWGYGYTF
TRBV5-6	.	.	TRBJ2-7	TGTGCCAGCAGCTTCCGGGGGCGACTAGCCTACGAGCAGTACTTC	CASSFRGRLAYEQYF
TRBV4-1	.	TRBD1	TRBJ1-2	TGCGCCAGCAGCCAAGGCTTACAGGGGGCGGGGAACTATGGCTACACCTTC	CASSQGLQGAGNYGYTF
TRBV12-3/TRBV12-4	.	.	TRBJ1-5	TGTGCCAGCAGTTTAAACTCCCTTTGGTATAGCAATCAGCCCCAGCATTTT	CASSLNSLWYSNQPQHF
TRBV10-1	.	.	TRBJ2-1	TGCGCCAGCAGCGAGGCAAGCCCTCGACTAACCCTCGCCTACAATGAGCAGTTCTTC	CASSEASPRLTLAYNEQFF
TRBV20-1	few	TRBD2	TRBJ2-1	TGCAGTGTGGGCCCTCTAGCGGGAGTAATCCTCGAGCAGTTCTTC	CSVGPLAGVILEQFF
TRBV7-2	.	TRBD2	TRBJ2-5	TGTGCCAGCAGCTTAGCGCGAAATAGCGGGAGGTTGGGAGAGACCCAGTACTTC	CASSLARNSGRLGETQYF
TRBV7-2	.	TRBD2	TRBJ2-3	TGTGCCAGCAGCTTAGCGAAGGAACTAGCGGGCAGCACAGATACGCAGTATTTT	CASSLAKELAGSTDTQYF
TRBV25-1	.	.	TRBJ2-5	TGTGCCAGCAGTGATCCAGGGAAGGGACACGTGAAAGAGACCCAGTACTTC	CASSDPGKGHVKETQYF
TRBV5-1	.	TRBD2	TRBJ2-2	TGCGCCAGCAGCCACTCAATAGCGGGACGGCTTGGGGCCGGGGAGCTGTTATTT	CASSHSIAGRLGAGELLF
TRBV4-2	.	TRBD2	TRBJ2-7	TGTGCCAGCAGCCAAGATGGGGGGGGAAGTCGCTACGAGCAGTACTTC	CASSQDGGGSRYEQYF
TRBV20-1	.	.	TRBJ2-1	TGCAGTGCTCTGAGGAACAATGAGCAGTTCTTC	CSALRNNEQFF
TRBV5-1	few	.	TRBJ2-7	TGCGCCAGCAGCTTGGCAGGCGCAGCCTACGAGCAGTACTTC	CASSLAGAAYEQYF
TRBV4-1	.	.	TRBJ1-2	TGCGCCAGCAGCCAAAGAGGGGACGGCTACACCTTC	CASSQRGDGYTF
TRBV5-1	few	.	TRBJ2-1	TGCGCCAGCAGTATCAACGCGTTGACGAGGAACCCCTCCTACAATGAGCAGTTCTTC	CASSINALTRNPSYNEQFF
TRBV12-3/TRBV12-4	.	.	TRBJ1-2	TGTGCCAGCAGTTCTGGCAGCAATTTTAACTATGGCTACACCTTC	CASSSGSNFNYGYTF
TRBV3-1	.	.	TRBJ2-5	TGTGCCAGCAGCCGAACGGTTTTCCCGGCTAACCGCCAAGAGACCCAGTACTTC	CASSRTVFPANRQETQYF
TRBV7-2	few	.	TRBJ2-3	TGTGCCAGCAGCTTAGGTATTACGCAGTATTTT	CASSLGITQYF
TRBV5-4	.	.	TRBJ2-1	TGTGCCAGCAGCTTGTATCGCGGGGCCTCCTACAATGAGCAGTTCTTC	CASSLYRGASYNEQFF
TRBV5-1	few	.	TRBJ2-1	TGCGCCAGCAGCCGCAGGCAGAACAATGAGCAGTTCTTC	CASSRRQNNEQFF
TRBV12-3/TRBV12-4	few	.	TRBJ2-1	TGTGCCAGCAGTTTTAGACTCATTGGGCAGTTCTTC	CASSFRLIGQFF
TRBV5-1	.	TRBD2	TRBJ2-3	TGCGCCAGCAGCTTGCTCGAACTAGCGCCCGATACGCAGTATTTT	CASSLLELAPDTQYF
TRBV20-1	few	TRBD2	TRBJ2-1	TGCAGTGCATTCCCAAACCCGGGACTAGCGGTTGGCTTCTCCTACAATGAGCAGTTCTTC	CSAFPNPGLAVGFSYNEQFF
TRBV18	.	TRBD1	TRBJ2-2	TGTGCCAGCTCACGGGGGACAGGAAACACCGGGGAGCTGTTTTTT	CASSRGTGNTGELFF
TRBV29-1	.	.	TRBJ2-1	TGCAGCGGTAAAGGGGCAGGGCGCAATGAGCAGTTCTTC	CSGKGAGRNEQFF
TRBV5-1	.	TRBD2	TRBJ2-5	TGCGCCAGCAGCTTAGCGGGGGAAGGATACCAAGAGACCCAGTACTTC	CASSLAGEGYQETQYF
TRBV3-1	.	.	TRBJ1-5	TGTGCCAGCAGCCAAGATGCCGCCATTCAGCCCCAGCATTTT	CASSQDAAIQPQHF
TRBV19	.	TRBD1	TRBJ1-1	TGTGCCAGCCGGACAGGGAACACTGAAGCTTTCTTT	CASRTGNTEAFF
TRBV5-6	.	TRBD2	TRBJ2-5	TGTGCCAGCAGCTCAGCGGGAGTGGAGACCCAGTACTTC	CASSSAGVETQYF
TRBV4-2	.	TRBD2	TRBJ2-1	TGTGCCAGCAGCCAAGAAAGTCTAGCGGGAGTATTCAATGAGCAGTTCTTC	CASSQESLAGVFNEQFF
TRBV7-9	few	.	TRBJ1-2	TGTGCCAGCAGTGTACTTAACTATGGCTACACCTTC	CASSVLNYGYTF
TRBV7-2	.	.	TRBJ1-1	TGTGCCAGCAGCTTAGGGCCGGGAACTATGAACACTGAAGCTTTCTTT	CASSLGPGTMNTEAFF